The rows below give T cell receptor beta chains drawn from one sample of a study of T cell responses to AZD1222 COVID-19 vaccine. Profiled with immunoSEQ multiplex PCR; TCRdb holds only in-frame clones, not every one. The sample includes 75,000 to 90,000 clones, around 93% of them seen just once. Sequencing was performed on peripheral blood, taken 28 days after the second AZD1222 dose. The receptors originated from an adult who received the AZD1222 COVID-19 vaccine. CDR3s include the opening cysteine and the closing phenylalanine or tryptophan. A D gene is named only where the DNA matches it firmly. Part of the rows lack a size; the others show once, few, many or a class for expanded clones.

j_call	clone_size	d_call	v_call	cdr3_aa	cdr3_nt
TRBJ2-5	NA	NA	TRBV3-1/TRBV3-2	CASSQDGGRETQYF	TGTGCCAGCAGCCAAGACGGGGGTCGAGAGACCCAGTACTTC
TRBJ2-3	NA	NA	TRBV24-1	CATSNPDTQYF	TGTGCCACCTCGAATCCAGATACGCAGTATTTT
TRBJ2-2	once	TRBD1	TRBV5-1	CASSLSQGAGGELFF	TGCGCCAGCAGCTTGTCACAGGGGGCCGGCGGGGAGCTGTTTTTT
TRBJ2-1	NA	TRBD2	TRBV25-1	CASSERRGRINEQFF	TGTGCCAGCAGTGAACGGCGCGGGAGGATCAATGAGCAGTTCTTC
TRBJ2-7	NA	NA	TRBV27	CASSSSTVSYEQYF	TGTGCCAGCAGTTCATCGACAGTATCCTACGAGCAGTACTTC
TRBJ2-7	NA	TRBD2	TRBV6-5	CASSYELAGREQYF	TGTGCCAGCAGTTACGAGCTAGCGGGACGGGAGCAGTACTTC
TRBJ1-2	NA	NA	TRBV6-2/TRBV6-3	CASSYPAGGYGYTF	TGTGCCAGCAGTTACCCGGCGGGGGGTTATGGCTACACCTTC
TRBJ2-2	once	NA	TRBV19	CATMQGSNTGELFF	TGTGCCACAATGCAGGGATCGAACACCGGGGAGCTGTTTTTT
TRBJ2-7	NA	TRBD1	TRBV7-9	CASSQSGTGGGEQYF	TGTGCCAGCAGCCAATCCGGGACAGGGGGCGGCGAGCAGTACTTC
TRBJ2-1	NA	TRBD2	TRBV5-1	CASSSTSGGGYEQFF	TGCGCCAGCAGCTCGACTAGCGGAGGGGGCTATGAGCAGTTCTTC
TRBJ1-2	NA	NA	TRBV6-5	CASKDPPINYGYTF	TGTGCCAGCAAAGACCCGCCCATTAACTATGGCTACACCTTC
TRBJ1-5	NA	TRBD1	TRBV6-1	CASSERVRQGRGDSNQPQHF	TGTGCCAGCAGTGAACGTGTGAGACAGGGGAGAGGGGATAGCAATCAGCCCCAGCATTTT
TRBJ1-2	few	NA	TRBV28	CASSLASDGYYGYTF	TGTGCCAGCAGTTTAGCGTCGGATGGCTACTATGGCTACACCTTC
TRBJ2-5	NA	NA	TRBV14	CASSQGLIETQYF	TGTGCCAGCAGCCAGGGACTTATAGAGACCCAGTACTTC
TRBJ2-1	NA	TRBD1	TRBV2	CASSGTGGYNEQFF	TGTGCCAGCAGCGGGACAGGGGGGTACAATGAGCAGTTCTTC
TRBJ1-2	NA	NA	TRBV19	CASSIRGDGYTF	TGTGCCAGTAGTATTAGAGGAGATGGCTACACCTTC
TRBJ2-1	NA	NA	TRBV5-1	CASGGTGRSYNEQFF	TGCGCCAGCGGGGGTACAGGACGCTCCTACAATGAGCAGTTCTTC
TRBJ1-5	NA	NA	TRBV28	CASSLPGNQPQHF	TGTGCCAGCAGTTTACCGGGAAATCAGCCCCAGCATTTT
TRBJ2-7	NA	NA	TRBV4-1	CASSPRIRDYEQYF	TGCGCCAGCAGCCCTAGGATTCGAGACTACGAGCAGTACTTC
TRBJ2-1	NA	TRBD2	TRBV4-1	CASSQGLSGLAEYNEQFF	TGCGCCAGCAGCCAAGGCCTTTCGGGACTAGCGGAATACAATGAGCAGTTCTTC
TRBJ2-3	NA	NA	TRBV11-2	CASGKGDLPSTDTQYF	TGTGCCAGCGGCAAAGGGGACTTGCCAAGCACAGATACGCAGTATTTT
TRBJ1-1	NA	NA	TRBV5-1	CASSLGERLGEAFF	TGCGCCAGCAGCTTGGGGGAAAGGCTCGGTGAAGCTTTCTTT
TRBJ2-1	NA	NA	TRBV6-5	CASSSLPERSYNEQFF	TGTGCCAGCAGTTCCCTCCCCGAACGGTCCTACAATGAGCAGTTCTTC
TRBJ1-1	few	TRBD1	TRBV27	CASRNPKSGTGLSVTEAFF	TGTGCCAGCAGAAATCCAAAATCCGGGACAGGGCTCTCAGTCACTGAAGCTTTCTTT
TRBJ2-7	NA	TRBD2	TRBV5-5	CASSNSLAGYEQYF	TGTGCCAGCAGCAACTCCCTAGCGGGCTACGAGCAGTACTTC
TRBJ2-2	NA	NA	TRBV9	CASIGRTGELFF	TGTGCCAGCATAGGACGCACCGGGGAGCTGTTTTTT
TRBJ1-2	once	NA	TRBV28	CASSLEDGYGYTF	TGTGCCAGCAGTTTAGAGGACGGCTATGGCTACACCTTC
TRBJ2-7	NA	TRBD2	TRBV6-2/TRBV6-3	CASSTGLAYEQYF	TGTGCCAGCAGTACGGGACTAGCCTACGAGCAGTACTTC
TRBJ1-5	NA	TRBD1	TRBV6-6	CASSSGQGNQPQHF	TGTGCCAGCAGCTCGGGACAGGGAAATCAGCCCCAGCATTTT
TRBJ1-3	NA	NA	TRBV11-2	CASSLTRGATGNTIYF	TGTGCCAGCAGCCTTACCCGGGGAGCCACTGGAAACACCATATATTTT
TRBJ2-3	NA	NA	TRBV3-1/TRBV3-2	CASSQEKRVIDTQYF	TGTGCCAGCAGCCAAGAGAAAAGGGTCATTGATACGCAGTATTTT
TRBJ2-1	NA	NA	TRBV28	CASSSRRGESYNEQFF	TGTGCCAGCAGTAGCAGGAGAGGGGAGTCCTACAATGAGCAGTTCTTC
TRBJ2-5	many	NA	TRBV6-2/TRBV6-3	CASSEAPQETQYF	TGTGCCAGCAGTGAGGCCCCCCAAGAGACCCAGTACTTC
TRBJ2-5	NA	TRBD2	TRBV4-1	CASSQAPSGSGETQYF	TGCGCCAGCAGCCAAGCGCCTAGCGGGAGTGGAGAGACCCAGTACTTC
TRBJ2-6	NA	NA	TRBV30	CAWSRGSRGANVLTF	TGTGCCTGGAGTCGAGGGTCAAGGGGGGCCAACGTCCTGACTTTC
TRBJ1-4	NA	NA	TRBV24-1	CATSDLEGEKLFF	TGTGCCACCAGTGATTTGGAGGGGGAAAAACTGTTTTTT
TRBJ2-5	NA	TRBD1	TRBV18	CASSPTGGRETQYF	TGTGCCAGCTCACCGACAGGGGGCAGGGAGACCCAGTACTTC
TRBJ2-7	once	TRBD1	TRBV7-9	CASSLVSRGFRYEQYF	TGTGCCAGCAGCTTAGTGTCCAGGGGGTTCAGGTACGAGCAGTACTTC
TRBJ2-1	NA	TRBD1	TRBV19	CASSAYRTGVGIGNEQFF	TGTGCCAGTAGTGCTTACCGGACAGGGGTGGGAATAGGCAATGAGCAGTTCTTC
TRBJ2-1	NA	TRBD2	TRBV4-2	CASSQAGLAGADEQFF	TGTGCCAGCAGCCAAGCGGGACTAGCGGGAGCGGATGAGCAGTTCTTC
TRBJ2-6	NA	NA	TRBV2	CASSYSSSGANVLTF	TGTGCCAGCAGTTACAGCAGCTCTGGGGCCAACGTCCTGACTTTC
TRBJ2-3	NA	TRBD2	TRBV7-2	CASSSRTSGRTDTQYF	TGTGCCAGCAGCTCCCGGACTAGCGGTCGCACAGATACGCAGTATTTT